The present T cell receptor beta chain was sequenced within a study of PD-1 blockade in mismatch repair-deficient tumors. Study results and caveats: Tumor-resident clones, often absent from pretreatment blood, expanded after pembrolizumab and then contracted.

Of note for this clone: Antigen: not known.

V lost 8 bases and J 9 bases, leaving 20 bases between the germline ends. CDR1 is WSHSY and CDR2 is SAAADI in the germline V gene. The CDR3 is 13 amino acids. Measured with immunoSEQ multiplex PCR; TCRdb has only the in-frame clones, and not every one. The sample consists of approximately 120,000 clones, around 83% of them appearing once. The sequencing used peripheral blood, collected 44 weeks after starting pembrolizumab. The chain links TRBV10-2 to TRBJ2-7, with D perhaps matching TRBD2 (6 bases). This TCR derives from an adult with mismatch repair-deficient cancer. DNA for the CDR3: TGCGCCAGCTTGGGCGGGAAAGGGACGACGCAGTACTTC. Amino acid sequence: CASLGGKGTTQYF.